The 19 T cell receptor beta chains in this list originate from one sample, sequenced in a study of cytomegalovirus exposure and HLA in healthy donors. Researchers ran the PCR with 60 Vbeta and 13 Jbeta primers. Sequenced by immunoSEQ multiplex PCR; TCRdb stores in-frame clones only, minus some. The data hold about 120,000 clones, with 77% observed a single time. Specimen: PBMCs. The receptors shown here come from a man between 18 and 29 years old in good health and CMV-seropositive.

The chain uses TRBV4-1 and TRBJ2-1; D unresolved. The V gene lost 4 bases and the J gene lost 7 bases, with 11 bases spanning the gap. Germline loops: CDR1 MGHRA, CDR2 YSYEKL. This CDR3 region has 13 residues. The CDR3 DNA reads as TGCGCCAGCAGCCTTTTAGCTGGGAATGAGCAGTTCTTC. Amino acids: CASSLLAGNEQFF.

The J gene is TRBJ2-6, the V gene TRBV11-2; 12 positions match TRBD1. The V gene's germline CDR1 is SGHAT and CDR2 FQNNGV. The CDR3 spans 17 residues. With V trimmed by 3 bases and J by 3 bases, 3 bases remained unmatched. As DNA, the CDR3 is TGTGCCAGCAGCTTGGGGACAGGGGGCAGTGGGGCCAACGTCCTGACTTTC. It yields the protein CASSLGTGGSGANVLTF. The complete variable domain, with remaining parts taken from reference TRBV11-2 and TRBJ2-6, reads EAGVAQSPRYKIIEKRQSVAFWCNPISGHATLYWYQQILGQGPKLLIQFQNNGVVDDSQLPKDRFSAERLKGVDSTLKIQPAKLEDSAVYLCASSLGTGGSGANVLTFGAGSRLTVL.

This clone was counted between two and nine times. This chain connects TRBV27 to TRBJ1-2; 10 nucleotides align to TRBD1. V was clipped by 5 bases and J by 5 bases; unmatched bases: 2. CDR3 length: 13 residues. CDR1 is MNHEY and CDR2 is SMNVEV in the germline V gene (reference sequence). CDR3 in DNA: TGTGCCAGCAGTCCGGGACAGGGGTATGGCTACACCTTC. It codes for CASSPGQGYGYTF.

The rearrangement links TRBV5-6 to TRBJ1-1, with 9 bases matching TRBD1. CDR3 length: 18 residues. Germline V gene lookup returns CDR1 SGHDT and CDR2 YYEEEE. V trimming: 6 bases; J trimming: 0 bases; junction bases outside the gene matches: 15. The CDR3 loop reads CASKLGTGIVHMNTEAFF. The DNA of the CDR3 is TGTGCCAGCAAACTTGGGACAGGGATTGTCCACATGAACACTGAAGCTTTCTTT.

The chain joins TRBV28 to TRBJ2-7; D perhaps matches TRBD1 (6 bases). Looked up from germline, CDR1 is MDHEN and CDR2 is SYDVKM. V gave up 5 bases and J gave up 6 bases, with 11 bases separating them. This CDR3 is built from 12 residues. Written as DNA, the CDR3 is TGTGCCAGCAGTCGACAGGTCCGCGAGCAGTACTTC. Translating gives CASSRQVREQYF.

V gene TRBV14 combines with J gene TRBJ1-1; D is uncertain. The V and J ends lost 5 bases and 8 bases respectively, with 12 bases between them. CDR3 length: 12 residues. Per germline, CDR1 SGHDN and CDR2 FVKESK. The DNA of the CDR3 is TGTGCCAGCAGCATTGAACGGTCCGAAGCTTTCTTT. Translating gives CASSIERSEAFF.

V usage is TRBV27 and J usage is TRBJ2-7, with 7 nucleotides matching TRBD1. This CDR3 is 13 amino acids long. V lost 4 bases and J lost 0; bases outside the gene matches: 0. From germline, CDR1 is MNHEY and CDR2 SMNVEV (reference sequence). CDR3 in DNA: TGTGCCAGCAGTTCAGGGGGCTCCTACGAGCAGTACTTC. Encoded protein: CASSSGGSYEQYF.

CDR3 bases: TGTGCCAGCAGCGTTCGGCCCGCGGGCGAGCAGTACTTC. This encodes CASSVRPAGEQYF. The V gene is TRBV27, the J gene TRBJ2-7, with a tentative D call TRBD2 (5 bases). In germline, CDR1 is MNHEY, CDR2 SMNVEV (reference sequence). V lost 6 bases and J lost 6, with 15 bases in between. The CDR3 extends over 13 amino acids.

The chain has TRBV28 and TRBJ1-4, with 8 bases lining up with TRBD1. There are 15 residues in the CDR3. V gave up 4 bases and J gave up 8 bases; unmatched junction bases: 9. CDR1 and CDR2 from the germline V gene are MDHEN and SYDVKM. The CDR3 DNA reads TGTGCCAGCAGTTCATCCGGGACAGGACACGAAAAACTGTTTTTT. It codes for CASSSSGTGHEKLFF.

The chain combines TRBV19 with TRBJ1-6; 9 bases agree with TRBD1. The germline CDR1 and CDR2 sequences are LNHDA and SQIVND (reference sequence). This CDR3 is built from 13 residues. The trim removed 7 bases at V and 8 bases at J, leaving 3 bases unmatched. The CDR3 loop reads CASMGQGDSPLHF. CDR3 sequence (DNA): TGTGCCAGTATGGGACAGGGCGATTCACCCCTCCACTTT.

The V gene is TRBV10-3, the J gene TRBJ2-3, with 10 bases fitting TRBD2. Germline V CDR1 and CDR2: ENHRY, SYGVKD. With 0 bases clipped from V and 5 bases from J, the junction kept 8 bases outside the gene matches. This CDR3 has 17 residues. Here the CDR3 reads CAISESNLAGVEDTQYF. In DNA form, the CDR3 reads TGTGCCATCAGTGAGTCGAATCTAGCGGGAGTGGAAGATACGCAGTATTTT.

This chain joins TRBV6-5 and TRBJ2-1; 14 nucleotides line up with TRBD2. The germline V gene encodes CDR1 MNHEY and CDR2 SVGAGI. The CDR3 length is 16 residues. The V and J ends lost 2 bases and 6 bases, in that order; junction bases with no gene match: 3. The DNA of the CDR3 is TGTGCCAGCAGTTACACGGGACTAGCGGGAGTCAATGAGCAGTTCTTC. Amino acids: CASSYTGLAGVNEQFF.

The chain employs TRBV28 and TRBJ1-1, with D unresolved. The CDR3 length is 13 residues. V was pared by 7 bases and J by 6 bases, with 15 bases between. Per the germline V gene, CDR1 is MDHEN and CDR2 is SYDVKM. In DNA, the CDR3 is TGTGCCAGCATATCACCCATCCAGGCTGAAGCTTTCTTT. The encoded protein is CASISPIQAEAFF. Together with reference TRBV28 and TRBJ1-1, the CDR3 gives the full variable domain: DVKVTQSSRYLVKRTGEKVFLECVQDMDHENMFWYRQDPGLGLRLIYFSYDVKMKEKGDIPEGYSVSREKKERFSLILESASTNQTSMYLCASISPIQAEAFFGQGTRLTVV.

This chain connects TRBV30 to TRBJ1-4; 7 bases align to TRBD1. Looked up from germline, CDR1 is GTSNPN and CDR2 is SVGIG (reference sequence). The trim removed 8 bases at V and 4 bases at J, leaving 10 bases unmatched. This CDR3 region has 14 residues. CDR3 residues: CAGGRQGRNEKLFF. CDR3 DNA sequence: TGTGCCGGCGGCCGACAGGGACGTAATGAAAAACTGTTTTTT.

The chain employs TRBV28 and TRBJ1-5; D is possibly TRBD1 (5 bases). Looked up from germline, CDR1 is MDHEN and CDR2 is SYDVKM. This CDR3 spans 13 amino acids. The V end lost 3 bases, the J end lost 7 bases, and 10 bases lay between the germline ends. CDR3 amino acids: CASSLGGWQPQHF. In nucleotides, the CDR3 is TGTGCCAGCAGTTTGGGGGGTTGGCAGCCCCAGCATTTT.

V is TRBV29-1 and J is TRBJ1-1; D is perhaps TRBD1 (6 bases). The CDR3 runs to 13 residues. The germline V gene has CDR1 SQVTM and CDR2 ANQGSEA. V lost 7 bases and J 2 bases, leaving 14 bases between the germline ends. The CDR3 protein is CSATGGANTEAFF. CDR3 bases: TGCAGCGCCACCGGGGGGGCCAACACTGAAGCTTTCTTT.

The V gene is TRBV6-1, the J gene TRBJ1-2; D unresolved. Germline V gene lookup returns CDR1 MNHNS and CDR2 SASEGT. Trimming removed 3 bases from V and 5 bases from J, with 10 bases in between. The CDR3 is made up of 13 amino acids. DNA of the CDR3: TGTGCCAGCAGTGAGTCCCCAGGATATGGCTACACCTTC. Translation: CASSESPGYGYTF.

This clone came up once. The rearrangement uses TRBV9 and TRBJ1-1, with D tentatively TRBD1 (6 bases). Per the germline V gene, CDR1 is SGDLS and CDR2 is YYNGEE. Trimming stripped 3 bases from V and 5 bases from J, with 11 bases between. There are 13 residues in the CDR3. CDR3 in amino acids: CASSEGGETEAFF. DNA for the CDR3: TGTGCCAGCAGCGAAGGGGGGGAGACTGAAGCTTTCTTT.

This chain joins TRBV2 and TRBJ2-7; D perhaps matches TRBD1 (5 bases). This CDR3 has 14 amino acids. CDR1 is SNHLY, CDR2 FYNNEI, per germline. With 6 bases removed from V and 2 bases from J, the gap between germline ends came to 14 bases. The CDR3 DNA sequence: TGTGCCAGCAGGGCCGGCGACAGCACCTACGAGCAGTACTTC. It translates to CASRAGDSTYEQYF.